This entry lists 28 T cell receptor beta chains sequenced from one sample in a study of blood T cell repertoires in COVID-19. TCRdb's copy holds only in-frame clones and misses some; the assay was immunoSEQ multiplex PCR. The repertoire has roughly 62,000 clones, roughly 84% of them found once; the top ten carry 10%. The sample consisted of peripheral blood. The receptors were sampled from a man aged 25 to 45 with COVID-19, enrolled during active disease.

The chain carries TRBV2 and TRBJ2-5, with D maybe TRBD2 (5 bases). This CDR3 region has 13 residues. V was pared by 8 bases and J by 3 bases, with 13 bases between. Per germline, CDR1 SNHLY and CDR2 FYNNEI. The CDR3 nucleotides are TGTGCCAGCCGGAGGCAGGCAAAAGAGACCCAGTACTTC. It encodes CASRRQAKETQYF.

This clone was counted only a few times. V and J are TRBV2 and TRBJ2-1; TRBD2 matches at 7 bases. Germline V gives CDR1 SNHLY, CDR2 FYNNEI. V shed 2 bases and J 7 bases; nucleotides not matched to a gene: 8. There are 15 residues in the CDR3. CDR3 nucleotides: TGTGCCAGCAGTGAAAGGAGGCGGGAGCCAAATGAGCAGTTCTTC. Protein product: CASSERRREPNEQFF.

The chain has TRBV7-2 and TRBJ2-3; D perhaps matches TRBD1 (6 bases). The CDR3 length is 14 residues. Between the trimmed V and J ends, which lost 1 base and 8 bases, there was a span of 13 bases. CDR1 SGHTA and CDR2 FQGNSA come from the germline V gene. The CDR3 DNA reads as TGTGCCAGCAGCTTAGAGGACTTCAGGGGTACGCAGTATTTT. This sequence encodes CASSLEDFRGTQYF. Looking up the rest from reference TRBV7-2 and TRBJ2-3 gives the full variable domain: GAGVSQSPSNKVTEKGKDVELRCDPISGHTALYWYRQSLGQGLEFLIYFQGNSAPDKSGLPSDRFSAERTGGSVSTLTIQRTQQEDSAVYLCASSLEDFRGTQYFGPGTRLTVL.

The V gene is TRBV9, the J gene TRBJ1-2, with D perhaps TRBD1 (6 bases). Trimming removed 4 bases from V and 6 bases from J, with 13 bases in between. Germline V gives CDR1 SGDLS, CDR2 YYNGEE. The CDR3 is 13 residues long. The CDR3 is CASSPTGLHGYTF. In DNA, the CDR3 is TGTGCCAGCAGCCCCACAGGGCTGCATGGCTACACCTTC. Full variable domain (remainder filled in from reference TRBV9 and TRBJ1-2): DSGVTQTPKHLITATGQRVTLRCSPRSGDLSVYWYQQSLDQGLQFLIQYYNGEERAKGNILERFSAQQFPDLHSELNLSSLELGDSALYFCASSPTGLHGYTFGSGTRLTVV.

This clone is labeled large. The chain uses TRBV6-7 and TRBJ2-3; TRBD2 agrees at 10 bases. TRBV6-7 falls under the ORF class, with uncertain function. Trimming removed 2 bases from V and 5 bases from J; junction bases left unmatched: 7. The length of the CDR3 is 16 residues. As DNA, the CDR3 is TGTGCCAGCAGTTACGCGTCGGTAGCGGGAGGAGATACGCAGTATTTT. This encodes CASSYASVAGGDTQYF.

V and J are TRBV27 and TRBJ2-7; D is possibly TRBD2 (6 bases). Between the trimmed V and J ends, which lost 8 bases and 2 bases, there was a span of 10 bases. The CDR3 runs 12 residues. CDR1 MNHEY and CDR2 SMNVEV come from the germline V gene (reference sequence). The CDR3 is CASWDLPYEQYF. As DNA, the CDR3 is TGTGCCAGCTGGGACTTACCCTACGAGCAGTACTTC.

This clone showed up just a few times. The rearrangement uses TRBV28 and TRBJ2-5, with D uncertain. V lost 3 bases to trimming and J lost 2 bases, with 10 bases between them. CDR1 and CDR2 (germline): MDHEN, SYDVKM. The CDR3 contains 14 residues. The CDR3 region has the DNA TGTGCCAGCAGTTTGTTAGCAGAGCAAGAGACCCAGTACTTC. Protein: CASSLLAEQETQYF.

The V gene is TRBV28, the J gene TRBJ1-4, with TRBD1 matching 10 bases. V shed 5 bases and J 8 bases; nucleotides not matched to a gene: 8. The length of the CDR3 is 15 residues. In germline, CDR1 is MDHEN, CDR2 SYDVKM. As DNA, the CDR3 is TGTGCCAGCAGTAGCCCCGGGACAGGGGACGAAAAACTGTTTTTT. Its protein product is CASSSPGTGDEKLFF.

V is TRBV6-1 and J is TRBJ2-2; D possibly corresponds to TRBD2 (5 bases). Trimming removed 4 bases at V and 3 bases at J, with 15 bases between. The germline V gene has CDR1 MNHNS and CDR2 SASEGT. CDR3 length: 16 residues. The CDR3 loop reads CASSVAQWRDTGELFF. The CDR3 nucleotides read TGTGCCAGCAGTGTTGCCCAGTGGCGGGACACCGGGGAGCTGTTTTTT.

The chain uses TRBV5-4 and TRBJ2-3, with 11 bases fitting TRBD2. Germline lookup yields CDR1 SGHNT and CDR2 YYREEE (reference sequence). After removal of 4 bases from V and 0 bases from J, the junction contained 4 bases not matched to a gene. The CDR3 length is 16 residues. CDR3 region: CASSPTSGRSTDTQYF. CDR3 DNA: TGTGCCAGCAGCCCCACTAGCGGGAGAAGCACAGATACGCAGTATTTT.

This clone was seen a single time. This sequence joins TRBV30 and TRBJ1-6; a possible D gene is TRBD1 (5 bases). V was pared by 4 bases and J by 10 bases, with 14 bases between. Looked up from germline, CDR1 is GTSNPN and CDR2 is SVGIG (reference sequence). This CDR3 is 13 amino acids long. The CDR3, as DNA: TGTGCCTGGAAAGCAGGGTTCGTCTCACCCCTCCACTTT. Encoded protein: CAWKAGFVSPLHF.

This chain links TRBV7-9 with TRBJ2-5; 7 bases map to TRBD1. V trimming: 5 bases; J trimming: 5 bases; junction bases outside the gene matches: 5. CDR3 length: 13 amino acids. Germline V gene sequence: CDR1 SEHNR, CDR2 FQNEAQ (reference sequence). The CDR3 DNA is TGTGCCAGCAGCCCGACAGGGTCGGAGACCCAGTACTTC. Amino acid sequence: CASSPTGSETQYF.

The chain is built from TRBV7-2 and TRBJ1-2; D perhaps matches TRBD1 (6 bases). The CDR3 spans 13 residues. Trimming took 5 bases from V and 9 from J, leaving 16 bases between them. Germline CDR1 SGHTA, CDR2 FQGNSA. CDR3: CASSPGQFNSYTF. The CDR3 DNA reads TGTGCCAGCAGCCCCGGACAGTTCAATAGCTACACCTTC.

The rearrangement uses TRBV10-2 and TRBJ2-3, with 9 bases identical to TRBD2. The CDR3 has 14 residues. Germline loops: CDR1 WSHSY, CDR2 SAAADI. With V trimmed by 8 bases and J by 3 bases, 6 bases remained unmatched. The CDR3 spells CASGSGRPTDTQYF. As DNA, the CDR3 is TGCGCCAGCGGAAGCGGGAGGCCGACAGATACGCAGTATTTT.

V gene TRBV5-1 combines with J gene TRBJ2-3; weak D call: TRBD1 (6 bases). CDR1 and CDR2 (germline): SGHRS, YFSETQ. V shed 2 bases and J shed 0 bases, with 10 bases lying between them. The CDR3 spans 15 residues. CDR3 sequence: CASSFGDTSTDTQYF. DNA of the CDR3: TGCGCCAGCAGCTTTGGGGACACAAGCACAGATACGCAGTATTTT.

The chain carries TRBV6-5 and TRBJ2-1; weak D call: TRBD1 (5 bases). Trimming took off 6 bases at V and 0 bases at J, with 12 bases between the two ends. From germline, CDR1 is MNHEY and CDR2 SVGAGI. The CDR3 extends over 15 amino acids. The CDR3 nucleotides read TGTGCCAGCAGACGACAGTTTAGCTCCTACAATGAGCAGTTCTTC. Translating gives CASRRQFSSYNEQFF.

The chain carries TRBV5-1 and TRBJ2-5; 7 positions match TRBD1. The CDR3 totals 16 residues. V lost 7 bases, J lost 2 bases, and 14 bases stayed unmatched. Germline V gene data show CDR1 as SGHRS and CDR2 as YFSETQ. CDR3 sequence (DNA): TGCGCCAGCCGGTCAGGCCCGGCAGGGGGTCAAGAGACCCAGTACTTC. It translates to CASRSGPAGGQETQYF.

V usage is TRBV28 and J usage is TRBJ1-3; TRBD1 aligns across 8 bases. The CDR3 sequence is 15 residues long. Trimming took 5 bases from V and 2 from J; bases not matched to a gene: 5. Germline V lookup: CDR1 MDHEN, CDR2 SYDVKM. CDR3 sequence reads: CASSPRDRPGNTIYF. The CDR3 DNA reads TGTGCCAGCAGTCCTAGGGACAGGCCTGGAAACACCATATATTTT.

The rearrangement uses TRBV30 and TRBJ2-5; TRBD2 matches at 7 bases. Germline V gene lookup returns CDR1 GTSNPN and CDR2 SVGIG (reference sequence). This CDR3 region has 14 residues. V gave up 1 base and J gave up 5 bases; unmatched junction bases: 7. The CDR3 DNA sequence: TGTGCCTGGAGTGCTAGCGGAGCCGGGGAGACCCAGTACTTC. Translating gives CAWSASGAGETQYF.

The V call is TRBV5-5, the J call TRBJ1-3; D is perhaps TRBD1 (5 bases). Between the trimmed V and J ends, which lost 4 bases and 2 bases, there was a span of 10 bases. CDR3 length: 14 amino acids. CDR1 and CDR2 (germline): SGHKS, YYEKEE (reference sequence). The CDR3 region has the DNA TGTGCCAGCAGCCCCCGGGGGGCTGGAAACACCATATATTTT. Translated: CASSPRGAGNTIYF. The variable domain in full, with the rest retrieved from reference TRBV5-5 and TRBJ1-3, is DAGVTQSPTHLIKTRGQQVTLRCSPISGHKSVSWYQQVLGQGPQFIFQYYEKEERGRGNFPDRFSARQFPNYSSELNVNALLLGDSALYLCASSPRGAGNTIYFGEGSWLTVV.

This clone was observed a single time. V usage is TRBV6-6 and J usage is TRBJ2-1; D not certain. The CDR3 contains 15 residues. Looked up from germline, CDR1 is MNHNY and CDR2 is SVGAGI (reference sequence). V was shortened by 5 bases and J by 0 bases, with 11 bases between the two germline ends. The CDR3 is CASSPLGSSYNEQFF. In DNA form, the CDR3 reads TGTGCCAGCAGTCCACTGGGCAGCTCCTACAATGAGCAGTTCTTC.

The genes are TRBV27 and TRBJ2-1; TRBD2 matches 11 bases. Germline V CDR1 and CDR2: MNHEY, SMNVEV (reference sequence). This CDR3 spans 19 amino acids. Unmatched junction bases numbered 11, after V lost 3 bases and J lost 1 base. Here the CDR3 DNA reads TGTGCCAGCAGTTTTCCCCGGGGTAGCGGGAGGGTGTCCTACAATGAGCAGTTCTTC. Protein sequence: CASSFPRGSGRVSYNEQFF.

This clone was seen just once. CDR3: CASSALTGGNTIYF. CDR3 nucleotides: TGTGCCAGCAGCGCGCTGACAGGGGGAAACACCATATATTTT. The chain recombines TRBV9 with TRBJ1-3; TRBD1 matches at 7 bases. CDR1 is SGDLS, CDR2 YYNGEE, per germline. CDR3 length equals 14 residues. The V segment lost 3 bases and the J segment 4 bases; nucleotides outside the gene matches: 4.

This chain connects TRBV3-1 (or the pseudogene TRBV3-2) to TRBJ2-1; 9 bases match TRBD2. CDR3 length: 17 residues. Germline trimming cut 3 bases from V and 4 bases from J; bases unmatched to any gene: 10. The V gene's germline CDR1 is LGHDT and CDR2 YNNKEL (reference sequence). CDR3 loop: CASSQFVPAGGYNEQFF. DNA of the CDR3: TGTGCCAGCAGCCAGTTTGTGCCAGCGGGAGGATACAATGAGCAGTTCTTC.

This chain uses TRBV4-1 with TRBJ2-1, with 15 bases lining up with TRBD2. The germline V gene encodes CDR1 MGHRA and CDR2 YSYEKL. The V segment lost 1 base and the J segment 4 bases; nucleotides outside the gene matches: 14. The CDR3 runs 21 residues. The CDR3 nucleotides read TGCGCCAGCAGCCAAGTTCGTTTTCGGACTAGCGGGAGGGTTGAGTACAATGAGCAGTTCTTC. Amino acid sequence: CASSQVRFRTSGRVEYNEQFF.

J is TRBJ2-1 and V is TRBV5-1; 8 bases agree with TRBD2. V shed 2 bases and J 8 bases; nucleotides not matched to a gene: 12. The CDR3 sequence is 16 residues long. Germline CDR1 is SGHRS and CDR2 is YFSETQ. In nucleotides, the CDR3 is TGCGCCAGCAGCTTCTCCCCGGGAGGGAGTGGGCATGAGCAGTTCTTC. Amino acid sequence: CASSFSPGGSGHEQFF.

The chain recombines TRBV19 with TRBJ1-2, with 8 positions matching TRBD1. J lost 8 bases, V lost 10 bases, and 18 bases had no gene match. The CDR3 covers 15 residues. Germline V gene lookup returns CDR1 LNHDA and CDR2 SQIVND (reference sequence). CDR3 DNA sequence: TGTGCCACCCTACCCTCGTCTCTCACAGGGGGAGGCTACACCTTC. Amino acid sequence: CATLPSSLTGGGYTF.

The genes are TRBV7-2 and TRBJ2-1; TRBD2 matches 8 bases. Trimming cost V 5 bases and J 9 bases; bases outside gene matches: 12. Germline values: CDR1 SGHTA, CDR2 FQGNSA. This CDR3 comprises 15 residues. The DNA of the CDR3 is TGTGCCAGCAGCCCCTCCGGGACTAGTTTGATTGAGCAGTTCTTC. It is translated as CASSPSGTSLIEQFF.